A single sample is the source of the 2 T cell receptor beta chains below, sequenced in a study of liver allograft versus peripheral blood T cells (dated by TCRdb to about 2020). In terms of the full investigation: In liver transplant recipients, the study looked at T cell receptor repertoires in the peripheral blood and set them against the repertoires found within the transplanted livers.

Reads for this sample came from an Illumina MiSeq. TCRdb cleaned the public reads at Q25 with fastp, built clones with MiXCR and kept in-frame beta chains. Entries are consolidated by CDR3 protein sequence, retaining the most common genes and DNA. Present in this sample are 8,000 or so distinct CDR3 sequences, roughly 18% of which were seen just once. Over 4% of the sample goes to the ten largest clones. The source of these receptors is a human patient who had a liver transplant. A transplant means some T cells may be of graft donor rather than patient origin.

This clonotype was seen at least ten times. The chain recombines TRBV5-6 with TRBJ2-7; D remains unclear. The V end was cut by 4 bases, the J end by 3 bases, with 14 bases between. The CDR3 covers 14 residues. Germline CDR1 is SGHDT and CDR2 is YYEEEE. CDR3 nucleotide sequence: TGTGCCAGCAGCCCGACATTTACGTTCTACGAGCAGTACTTC. Translation gives CASSPTFTFYEQYF.

This clonotype counts as medium-sized. The rearrangement joins TRBV6-2 or TRBV6-3 to TRBJ1-6, with D unclear. The length of the CDR3 is 14 residues. V was shortened by 5 bases and J by 7 bases, with 12 bases between the two germline ends. Per germline, CDR1 MNHEY and CDR2 SVGEGT. CDR3 residues: CASSPTFENSPLHF. The DNA of the CDR3 is TGTGCCAGCAGTCCTACTTTTGAAAATTCACCCCTCCACTTT.